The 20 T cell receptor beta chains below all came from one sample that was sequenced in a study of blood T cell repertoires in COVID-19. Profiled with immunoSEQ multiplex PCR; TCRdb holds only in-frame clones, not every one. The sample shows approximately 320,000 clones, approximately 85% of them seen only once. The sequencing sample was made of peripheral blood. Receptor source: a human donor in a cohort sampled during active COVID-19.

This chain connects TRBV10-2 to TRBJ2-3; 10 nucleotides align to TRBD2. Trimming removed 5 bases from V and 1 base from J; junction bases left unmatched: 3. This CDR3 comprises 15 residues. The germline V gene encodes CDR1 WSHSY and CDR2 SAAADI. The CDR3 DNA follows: TGCGCCAGCAGTCCCGGGACTAGCGGCACAGATACGCAGTATTTT. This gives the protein CASSPGTSGTDTQYF.

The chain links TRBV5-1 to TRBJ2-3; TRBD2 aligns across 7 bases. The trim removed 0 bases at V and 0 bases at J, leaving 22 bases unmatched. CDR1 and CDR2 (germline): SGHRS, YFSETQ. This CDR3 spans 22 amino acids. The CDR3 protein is CASSLGLGSVSSGFASTDTQYF. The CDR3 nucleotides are TGCGCCAGCAGCTTGGGACTGGGAAGTGTTAGTAGCGGGTTCGCTAGCACAGATACGCAGTATTTT.

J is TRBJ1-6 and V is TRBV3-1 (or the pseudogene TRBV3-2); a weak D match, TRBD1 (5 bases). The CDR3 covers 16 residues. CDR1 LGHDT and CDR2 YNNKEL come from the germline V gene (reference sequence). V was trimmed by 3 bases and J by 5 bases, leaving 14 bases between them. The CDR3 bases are TGTGCCAGCAGCCAGGGGCCCCTAAAAAATAATTCACCCCTCCACTTT. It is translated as CASSQGPLKNNSPLHF.

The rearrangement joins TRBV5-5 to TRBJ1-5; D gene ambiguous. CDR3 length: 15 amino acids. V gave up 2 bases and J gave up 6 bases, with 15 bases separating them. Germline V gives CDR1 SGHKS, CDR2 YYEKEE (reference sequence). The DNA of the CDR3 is TGTGCCAGCAGCTTCAATCCAACAGATCGTCAGCCCCAGCATTTT. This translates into CASSFNPTDRQPQHF.

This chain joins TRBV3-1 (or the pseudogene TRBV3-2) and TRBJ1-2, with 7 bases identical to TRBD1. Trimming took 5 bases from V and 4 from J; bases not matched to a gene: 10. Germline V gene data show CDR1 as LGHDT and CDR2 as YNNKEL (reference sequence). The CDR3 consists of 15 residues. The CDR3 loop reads CASSSRGNFPYGYTF. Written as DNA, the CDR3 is TGTGCCAGCAGCTCCAGGGGGAACTTTCCCTATGGCTACACCTTC.

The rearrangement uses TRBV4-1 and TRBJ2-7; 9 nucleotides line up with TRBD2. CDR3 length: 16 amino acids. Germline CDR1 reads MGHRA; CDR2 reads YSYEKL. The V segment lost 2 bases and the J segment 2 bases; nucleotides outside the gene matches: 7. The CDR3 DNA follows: TGCGCCAGCAGCCAACCGCTAGCGGGGAGGGCCTACGAGCAGTACTTC. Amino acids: CASSQPLAGRAYEQYF.

The CDR3 loop is CATSPGHGYTF. The CDR3 region has the DNA TGTGCCACCAGTCCCGGACACGGCTACACCTTC. The chain combines TRBV24-1 with TRBJ1-2; a weak D match, TRBD1 (5 bases). The CDR3 is 11 amino acids. Germline-derived CDR1 and CDR2 are KGHDR and SFDVKD. V dropped 6 bases and J dropped 8 bases, with 9 bases sitting between them.

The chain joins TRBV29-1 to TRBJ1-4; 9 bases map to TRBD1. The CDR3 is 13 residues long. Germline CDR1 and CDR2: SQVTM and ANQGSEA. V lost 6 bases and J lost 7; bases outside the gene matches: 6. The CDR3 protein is CSVTQGASEKLFF. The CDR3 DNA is TGCAGCGTCACACAGGGGGCTTCTGAAAAACTGTTTTTT.

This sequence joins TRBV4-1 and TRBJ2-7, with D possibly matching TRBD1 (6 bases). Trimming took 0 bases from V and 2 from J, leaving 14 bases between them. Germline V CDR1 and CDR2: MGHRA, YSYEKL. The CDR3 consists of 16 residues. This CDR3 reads CASSQELRGSTYEQYF. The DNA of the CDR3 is TGCGCCAGCAGCCAAGAATTAAGGGGGTCGACCTACGAGCAGTACTTC.

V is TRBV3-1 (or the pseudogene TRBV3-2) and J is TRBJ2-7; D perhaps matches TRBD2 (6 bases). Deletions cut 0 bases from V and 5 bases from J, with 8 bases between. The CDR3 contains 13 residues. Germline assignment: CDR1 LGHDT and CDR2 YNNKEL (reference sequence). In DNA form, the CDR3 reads TGTGCCAGCAGCCAAGATCGGAGGGACGAGCAGTACTTC. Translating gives CASSQDRRDEQYF.

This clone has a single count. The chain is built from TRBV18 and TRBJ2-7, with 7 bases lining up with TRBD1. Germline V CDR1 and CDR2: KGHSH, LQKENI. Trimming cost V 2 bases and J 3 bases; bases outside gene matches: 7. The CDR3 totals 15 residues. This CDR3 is CASSPGQVYRYEQYF. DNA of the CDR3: TGTGCCAGCTCACCAGGACAGGTGTATCGCTACGAGCAGTACTTC.

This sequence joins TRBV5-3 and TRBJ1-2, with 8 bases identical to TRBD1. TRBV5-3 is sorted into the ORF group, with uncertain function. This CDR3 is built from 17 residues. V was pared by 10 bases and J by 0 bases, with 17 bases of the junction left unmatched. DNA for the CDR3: TGTGCCGGCCCGACAGGGGAATGGTTGAGAGCTAACTATGGCTACACCTTC. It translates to CAGPTGEWLRANYGYTF.

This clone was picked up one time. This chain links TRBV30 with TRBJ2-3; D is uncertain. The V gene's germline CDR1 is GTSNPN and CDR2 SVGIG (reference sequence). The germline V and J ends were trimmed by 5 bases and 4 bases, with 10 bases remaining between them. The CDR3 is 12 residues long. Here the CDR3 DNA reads TGTGCCTGGTATGAGTACCCAGATACGCAGTATTTT. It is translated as CAWYEYPDTQYF.

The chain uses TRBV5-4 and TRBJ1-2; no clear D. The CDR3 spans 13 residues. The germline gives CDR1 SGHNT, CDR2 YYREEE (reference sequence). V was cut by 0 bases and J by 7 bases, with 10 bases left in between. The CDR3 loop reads CASSLGLTGGYTF. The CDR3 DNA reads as TGTGCCAGCAGCTTGGGACTGACTGGTGGCTACACCTTC.

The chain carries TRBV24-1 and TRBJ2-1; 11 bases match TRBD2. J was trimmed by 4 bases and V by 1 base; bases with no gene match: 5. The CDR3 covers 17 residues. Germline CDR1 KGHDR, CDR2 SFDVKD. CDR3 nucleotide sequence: TGTGCCACCAGTGATTTAACCGGGACTAGCGGTTACAATGAGCAGTTCTTC. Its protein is CATSDLTGTSGYNEQFF.

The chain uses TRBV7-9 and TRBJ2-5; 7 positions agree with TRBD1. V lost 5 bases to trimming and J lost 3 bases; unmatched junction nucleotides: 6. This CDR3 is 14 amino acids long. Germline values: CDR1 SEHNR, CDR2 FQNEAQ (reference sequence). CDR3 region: CASSGPTGKETQYF. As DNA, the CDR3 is TGTGCCAGCAGCGGACCGACAGGGAAAGAGACCCAGTACTTC. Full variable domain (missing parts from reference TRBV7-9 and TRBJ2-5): DTGVSQNPRHKITKRGQNVTFRCDPISEHNRLYWYRQTLGQGPEFLTYFQNEAQLEKSRLLSDRFSAERPKGSFSTLEIQRTEQGDSAMYLCASSGPTGKETQYFGPGTRLLVL.

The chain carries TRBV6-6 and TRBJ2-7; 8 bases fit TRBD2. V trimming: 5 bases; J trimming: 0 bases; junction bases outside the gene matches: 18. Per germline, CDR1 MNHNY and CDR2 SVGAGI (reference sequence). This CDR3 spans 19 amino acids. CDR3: CASSRKPGLELWNSYEQYF. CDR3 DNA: TGTGCCAGCAGTCGCAAACCGGGACTAGAACTATGGAACTCCTACGAGCAGTACTTC.

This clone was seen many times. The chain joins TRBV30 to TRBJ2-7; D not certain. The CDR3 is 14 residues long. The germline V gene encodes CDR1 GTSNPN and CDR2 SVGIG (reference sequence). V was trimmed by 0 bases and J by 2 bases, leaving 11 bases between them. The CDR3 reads CAWSVLGGTYEQYF. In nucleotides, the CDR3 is TGTGCCTGGAGTGTACTCGGCGGTACCTACGAGCAGTACTTC. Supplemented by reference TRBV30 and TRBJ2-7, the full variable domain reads SQTIHQWPATLVQPVGSPLSLECTVEGTSNPNLYWYRQAAGRGLQLLFYSVGIGQISSEVPQNLSASRPQDRQFILSSKKLLLSDSGFYLCAWSVLGGTYEQYFGPGTRLTVT.

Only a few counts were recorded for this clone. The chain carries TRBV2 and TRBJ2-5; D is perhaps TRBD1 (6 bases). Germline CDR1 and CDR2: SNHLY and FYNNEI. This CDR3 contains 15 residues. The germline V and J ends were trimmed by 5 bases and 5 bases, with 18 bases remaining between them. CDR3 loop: CASSPRTAPGETQYF. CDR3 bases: TGTGCCAGCAGTCCCCGGACAGCCCCTGGGGAGACCCAGTACTTC.

The CDR3 protein is CASSQEEGGGYEQYF. The CDR3 region has the DNA TGTGCCAGCAGCCAAGAGGAGGGCGGAGGGTACGAGCAGTACTTC. The chain links TRBV3-1 (or the pseudogene TRBV3-2) to TRBJ2-7; TRBD2 is a possible D gene (6 bases). Germline V gene sequence: CDR1 LGHDT, CDR2 YNNKEL (reference sequence). This CDR3 contains 15 residues. Trimming stripped 0 bases from V and 4 bases from J, with 13 bases between.